Here is one T cell receptor beta chain with its context. Germline V gives CDR1 SQVTM, CDR2 ANQGSEA. The CDR3 loop spans 16 amino acids. V was clipped by 1 base and J by 1 base, with 16 bases between them. These data belong to a study of CD8 T cells in Susac syndrome. RNA totalling roughly 0.45 to 1 ug underwent reverse transcription with random hexamers. The amplification used immunoSEQ multiplex PCR on TCR beta CDR3; it spanned 54 Vbeta and 13 Jbeta. Each CDR3 protein gets one entry after TCRdb re-called the immunoSEQ multiplex PCR reads with MiXCR. The data contain 130,000 to 150,000 distinct CDR3 sequences, roughly 94% of them seen just once; the ten biggest clones take up around 0.29%.

The sequenced material came from CD8+ T cells from PBMCs. The chain has TRBV29-1 and TRBJ1-1; D call uncertain. The receptor comes from a human donor in good health. CDR3 DNA: TGCAGCGTTGAAGGGGAAATTCGACGGGCGAACACTGAAGCTTTCTTT. It codes for CSVEGEIRRANTEAFF.